The clone carrying this TCR beta chain was found once. Original processing notes: Estimation of nucleated cell counts relied on the amplification of reference gene primers. The repertoire was sequenced with immunoSEQ multiplex PCR; TCRdb's copy has only in-frame clones and lacks some. The V and J calls and clone size were taken over from that table, and D and trimming were inferred from the DNA. Of tens of thousands of clones listed, more than 90% were seen once; the top ten hold 2% to 2.5%. The data were obtained in a study of blood T cell repertoires in COVID-19. Across the study: The United States, Italy and Spain supplied acute and convalescent COVID-19 samples. Sources were T cells, B-cell-depleted T cells, or PBMCs; the material itself was cDNA or gDNA.

The clonotype comes from a man between 60 and 75 years old with acute or convalescent COVID-19. The sequenced material came from peripheral blood.

The DNA for the CDR3 is TGTGCCAGCAGTCTCCCCGACAGGGACTCTCAGCCCCAGCATTTT. It encodes CASSLPDRDSQPQHF. The chain uses TRBV28 and TRBJ1-5, with 7 bases lining up with TRBD1. Germline V lookup: CDR1 MDHEN, CDR2 SYDVKM. After removal of 5 bases from V and 6 bases from J, the junction contained 10 bases not matched to a gene. The CDR3 is 15 residues long.